This T cell receptor beta chain was documented in a study of identical twins. Template switching (which added a universal primer site) was used, and cDNA carried unique molecular identifiers. TCRdb re-analysed the 5' RACE reads in MiXCR, keeping a single row per CDR3 protein. The data show fewer than 900,000 distinct CDR3 sequences, about 20% seen once. This clonotype was counted at least ten times. Another study also made use of these data, one on T cells expressing NK-cell markers.

The receptor's source is a woman under 30 in good health. The sequenced sample consisted of PBMCs.

CDR3 coding DNA: TGTGCCAGCAGCGGCCTCGGACTAGCGGGTACAGATACGCAGTATTTT. Its translation: CASSGLGLAGTDTQYF. The V gene is TRBV9, the J gene TRBJ2-3; 11 nucleotides align to TRBD2. CDR1 and CDR2 from the germline V gene are SGDLS and YYNGEE. The CDR3 runs to 16 residues. Germline trimming cut 3 bases from V and 3 bases from J; bases unmatched to any gene: 6.